This T cell receptor beta chain comes out of a study of cytomegalovirus exposure and HLA in healthy donors. PCR was performed using 60 Vbeta and 13 Jbeta primers. Assay: immunoSEQ multiplex PCR; the TCRdb copy retains only in-frame clones and omits some. The sample shows around 100,000 clones, roughly 70% of them seen only once. This clone was picked up a small number of times. What it recognizes is unknown. Study-level points and caveats: With DRB1 most and HLA-C fewest, TCR association rates differed between HLA loci in a later analysis. Within the data, a cluster of highly shared sequence variants was likely a sequencing artifact. The authors assumed roughly uniform sequencing depth across donors for presence/absence analyses.

The CDR3 spans 15 residues. Germline CDR1 SEHNR, CDR2 FQNEAQ (reference sequence). V lost 2 bases and J lost 1; bases outside the gene matches: 1. The source of this sequence is a man younger than 45 in good health and CMV-seropositive. The V call is TRBV7-9, the J call TRBJ1-5, with 8 bases fitting TRBD1. Sequencing used PBMCs. In DNA form, the CDR3 reads TGTGCCAGCAGCTTAAACAGGGGGAGCAATCAGCCCCAGCATTTT. It yields the protein CASSLNRGSNQPQHF. Complete variable domain (other parts from reference TRBV7-9 and TRBJ1-5): DTGVSQNPRHKITKRGQNVTFRCDPISEHNRLYWYRQTLGQGPEFLTYFQNEAQLEKSRLLSDRFSAERPKGSFSTLEIQRTEQGDSAMYLCASSLNRGSNQPQHFGDGTRLSIL.